This T cell receptor (beta chain) was recovered during a study of blood T cell repertoires in COVID-19. On the study more broadly: Samples of COVID-19 (acute and convalescent) were obtained from the United States, Italy and Spain. Sources were T cells, B-cell-depleted T cells, or PBMCs; the material itself was cDNA or gDNA.

Germline CDR1 and CDR2: SQVTM and ANQGSEA. V lost 3 bases, J lost 4 bases, and 7 bases stayed unmatched. The CDR3 length is 14 residues. Methods used by the authors: The assay estimated nucleated cells by amplifying reference gene primers. Measured with immunoSEQ multiplex PCR; TCRdb has only the in-frame clones, and not every one. From that table come the V and J calls and clone size; the DNA was used to work out D and trimming. The sample lists around 37,000 clones, 85% to 90% occurring once. This clonotype was sampled from a man in his 60s with active or convalescent COVID-19. The material sequenced was peripheral blood. The chain employs TRBV29-1 and TRBJ2-5; 8 bases are a match to TRBD2. The CDR3 DNA follows: TGCAGCGTTGATGTCAGGGCGGGAGGAGAGACCCAGTACTTC. It translates to CSVDVRAGGETQYF. Complete variable domain (other parts from reference TRBV29-1 and TRBJ2-5): SAVISQKPSRDICQRGTSLTIQCQVDSQVTMMFWYRQQPGQSLTLIATANQGSEATYESGFVIDKFPISRPNLTFSTLTVSNMSPEDSSIYLCSVDVRAGGETQYFGPGTRLLVL.